The T cell receptor beta chain under discussion was sequenced for a study of breast tumors, draining lymph nodes, adjacent tissues. Germline CDR1 reads ENHRY; CDR2 reads SYGVKD. CDR3 length equals 14 residues. V lost 1 base, J lost 7 bases, and 7 bases stayed unmatched. MiXCR, run by TCRdb on the multiplex PCR reads, gives a single entry per CDR3 protein. The sample includes 150,000 to 200,000 distinct CDR3 sequences, around a third of them seen just once. The lymph nodes were axillary draining lymph nodes from breast cancer patients. Sequencing was performed on axillary lymph node tissue. The V gene is TRBV10-3, the J gene TRBJ2-7, with 7 positions matching TRBD1. This clonotype was obtained from a female donor with breast cancer. Some clones in this sample may be carry-over from other donors' samples. The CDR3 coding sequence is TGTGCCATCAGTGAGTTGACGGGACAGACTGAGCAGTACTTC. It specifies CAISELTGQTEQYF.